These T cell receptor beta chains were read from a single sample in a study of T cells in localized non-small cell lung cancer. TCRdb keeps only in-frame clones here, not all; method: immunoSEQ multiplex PCR. The table lists under 65,000 clones, around nine tenths of them singletons. This specimen consisted of peripheral blood, obtained before any cancer treatment. These receptors came from a man aged 40 to 70 with stage I squamous cell lung carcinoma. The CDR3 runs from the conserved cysteine through the conserved F or W. Fields, in order: CDR3 length, V gene, D gene, clone size, J gene, CDR3 DNA, CDR3 protein. D genes are given only for firm matches. Clone size, where shown, is once, few, many, or a class for clones that have expanded.

length: 14; V: TRBV4-2; D: TRBD1; size: .; J: TRBJ2-1; DNA: TGTGCCAGCAGCCAAGCCGGACAGGGGGTTGAGCAGTTCTTC; CDR3: CASSQAGQGVEQFF
length: 15; V: TRBV6-6; D: .; size: .; J: TRBJ1-5; DNA: TGTGCCACTACCGGGGGGTCGAACGTCAATCAGCCCCAGCATTTT; CDR3: CATTGGSNVNQPQHF
length: 15; V: TRBV7-2; D: .; size: .; J: TRBJ2-3; DNA: TGTGCCAGCACCCTAGGCGGGTGGGACACAGATACGCAGTATTTT; CDR3: CASTLGGWDTDTQYF
length: 13; V: TRBV6-5; D: .; size: .; J: TRBJ2-7; DNA: TGTGCCAGCAGTGCGGGACAGAACTACGAGCAGTACTTC; CDR3: CASSAGQNYEQYF
length: 14; V: TRBV7-9; D: .; size: .; J: TRBJ1-2; DNA: TGTGCCAGCAGCTTAGAGGGGACATTCTATGGCTACACCTTC; CDR3: CASSLEGTFYGYTF
length: 13; V: TRBV5-4; D: .; size: few; J: TRBJ2-7; DNA: TGTGCCAGCAGCCAGAGTACCTCCTACGAGCAGTACTTC; CDR3: CASSQSTSYEQYF
length: 13; V: TRBV6-5; D: TRBD1; size: .; J: TRBJ2-7; DNA: TGTGCCAGCAGTCGGGACAGGACCTACGAGCAGTACTTC; CDR3: CASSRDRTYEQYF
length: 13; V: TRBV30; D: .; size: .; J: TRBJ1-6; DNA: TGTGCCTGGAGTCAGGCCCAGGGTTCACCCCTCCACTTT; CDR3: CAWSQAQGSPLHF
length: 15; V: TRBV7-9; D: .; size: .; J: TRBJ2-7; DNA: TGTGCCAGCAGCTTACCCCCTCCCAACACCTACGAGCAGTACTTC; CDR3: CASSLPPPNTYEQYF
length: 15; V: TRBV6-5; D: TRBD2; size: few; J: TRBJ2-7; DNA: TGTGCCAGCAGTTACCCCACTAGCGGGCCCCACGAGCAGTACTTC; CDR3: CASSYPTSGPHEQYF
length: 13; V: TRBV30; D: TRBD2; size: .; J: TRBJ2-7; DNA: TGTGCCTGGGATAGCGGGGGAGCCTACGAGCAGTACTTC; CDR3: CAWDSGGAYEQYF
length: 13; V: TRBV7-2; D: TRBD1; size: .; J: TRBJ2-7; DNA: TGTGCCAGCAGCACCCGGACAGGGAACGAGCAGTACTTC; CDR3: CASSTRTGNEQYF
length: 13; V: TRBV19; D: TRBD1; size: .; J: TRBJ1-4; DNA: TGTGCCTCTCAGGGGGCTTTTAATGAAAAACTGTTTTTT; CDR3: CASQGAFNEKLFF
length: 13; V: TRBV6-6; D: .; size: .; J: TRBJ2-3; DNA: TGTGCCAGCAGTTGGGGCCACACAGATACGCAGTATTTT; CDR3: CASSWGHTDTQYF
length: 13; V: TRBV28; D: .; size: .; J: TRBJ1-1; DNA: TGTGCCAGCAGCCTTAGCCTGCCGGGGGAAGCTTTCTTT; CDR3: CASSLSLPGEAFF
length: 15; V: TRBV19; D: .; size: .; J: TRBJ1-4; DNA: TGTGCCAGTACAGAAGGAGCCAGTTCTAATGAAAAACTGTTTTTT; CDR3: CASTEGASSNEKLFF
length: 15; V: TRBV6-6; D: .; size: .; J: TRBJ2-5; DNA: TGTGCCAGCAGTATAGACACCGGAGTGGGAGAGACCCAGTACTTC; CDR3: CASSIDTGVGETQYF
length: 15; V: TRBV18; D: TRBD2; size: once; J: TRBJ2-7; DNA: TGTGCCAGCTCACCAGGGACTGCTAGCGGCTACGAGCAGTACTTC; CDR3: CASSPGTASGYEQYF
length: 17; V: TRBV5-4; D: .; size: .; J: TRBJ2-7; DNA: TGTGCCAGCAGCCCTCCCGCAGCTCACGTTTCAACCTACGAGCAGTACTTC; CDR3: CASSPPAAHVSTYEQYF
length: 15; V: TRBV7-2; D: .; size: .; J: TRBJ1-4; DNA: TGTGCCAGCAGCACCCATGGAGGCACTAATGAAAAACTGTTTTTT; CDR3: CASSTHGGTNEKLFF
length: 14; V: TRBV19; D: .; size: .; J: TRBJ2-7; DNA: TGTGCCAGTAGTATAAAAAGGGAGTCCTACGAGCAGTACTTC; CDR3: CASSIKRESYEQYF
length: 17; V: TRBV7-2; D: .; size: .; J: TRBJ1-3; DNA: TGTGCCAGCAGCTTACTTGGAGATATTCAGACTGGAAACACCATATATTTT; CDR3: CASSLLGDIQTGNTIYF
length: 15; V: TRBV14; D: .; size: .; J: TRBJ1-5; DNA: TGTGCCAGCAGCCTCCGCTGGGGGGCGAGGCAGCCCCAGCATTTT; CDR3: CASSLRWGARQPQHF
length: 17; V: TRBV7-2; D: .; size: .; J: TRBJ2-1; DNA: TGTGCCAGCAGCCACCAAAGCTGGGAGGTCTCCTACAATGAGCAGTTCTTC; CDR3: CASSHQSWEVSYNEQFF
length: 14; V: TRBV7-2; D: .; size: .; J: TRBJ1-5; DNA: TGTGCCAGCAGCTTAGCCCTTGGGGGCCAGCCCCAGCATTTT; CDR3: CASSLALGGQPQHF
length: 14; V: TRBV29-1; D: .; size: once; J: TRBJ2-3; DNA: TGCAGCGTTGGGGCCGGGGCCGACACAGATACGCAGTATTTT; CDR3: CSVGAGADTDTQYF
length: 20; V: TRBV28; D: TRBD2; size: .; J: TRBJ2-1; DNA: TGTGCCAGCAGTTTGATAGGGGGTTCGTGGGTAGCGGGAGCCCCCAATGAGCAGTTCTTC; CDR3: CASSLIGGSWVAGAPNEQFF
length: 16; V: TRBV9; D: TRBD2; size: .; J: TRBJ2-1; DNA: TGTGCCAGCAGCCTTGGACTAGCGGTCACCTACAATGAGCAGTTCTTC; CDR3: CASSLGLAVTYNEQFF
length: 15; V: TRBV7-2; D: .; size: once; J: TRBJ2-7; DNA: TGTGCCAGCAGCCCCCGGGGTAGCGGATTCTACGAGCAGTACTTC; CDR3: CASSPRGSGFYEQYF
length: 19; V: TRBV4-1; D: .; size: .; J: TRBJ2-6; DNA: TGCGCCAGCAGCCAAGCGCCCCTGTCCAGAACCTCTGGGGCCAACGTCCTGACTTTC; CDR3: CASSQAPLSRTSGANVLTF
length: 15; V: TRBV10-3; D: .; size: .; J: TRBJ2-2; DNA: TGTGCCATCAGTGGCAGCATCGATGGCTCCGGGGAGCTGTTTTTT; CDR3: CAISGSIDGSGELFF
length: 12; V: TRBV19; D: .; size: .; J: TRBJ2-1; DNA: TGTGCCAGTATGAACCCGGTCCATGAGCAGTTCTTC; CDR3: CASMNPVHEQFF
length: 18; V: TRBV30; D: TRBD1; size: .; J: TRBJ1-2; DNA: TGTGCCTGGAGTGTACTAGCCGGGACAGGGGTGTTGGGGTATGGCTACACCTTC; CDR3: CAWSVLAGTGVLGYGYTF
length: 13; V: TRBV5-4; D: .; size: once; J: TRBJ2-7; DNA: TGTGCCAGCAGCCGACCCGCCTCCTACGAGCAGTACTTC; CDR3: CASSRPASYEQYF
length: 17; V: TRBV5-1; D: TRBD2; size: .; J: TRBJ2-3; DNA: TGCGCCAGCAGCTTGTACGGACTAGCTACTAGCACAGATACGCAGTATTTT; CDR3: CASSLYGLATSTDTQYF
length: 16; V: TRBV6-5; D: TRBD1; size: .; J: TRBJ2-5; DNA: TGTGCCAGCAGTTACCCGATGGGACAGGGGAAAGAGACCCAGTACTTC; CDR3: CASSYPMGQGKETQYF
length: 15; V: TRBV14; D: TRBD2; size: few; J: TRBJ2-7; DNA: TGTGCCAGCAGCTTTAGCGGGAGGTCCCTCTACGAGCAGTACTTC; CDR3: CASSFSGRSLYEQYF
length: 16; V: TRBV7-3; D: TRBD2; size: .; J: TRBJ2-7; DNA: TGTGCCAGCAGCTTGCTAGCGGGAGGGACCATTTACGAGCAGTACTTC; CDR3: CASSLLAGGTIYEQYF
length: 16; V: TRBV19; D: .; size: .; J: TRBJ2-1; DNA: TGTGCCAGTAGTATCGTCGCGGCCGGCTCCTACAATGAGCAGTTCTTC; CDR3: CASSIVAAGSYNEQFF
length: 12; V: TRBV4-1; D: .; size: .; J: TRBJ2-7; DNA: TGCGCCAGCAGCCAGGGGACTTCCGAGCAGTACTTC; CDR3: CASSQGTSEQYF
length: 14; V: TRBV7-9; D: .; size: few; J: TRBJ1-3; DNA: TGTGCCAGCACCCCCCTCGAAGAGGGAAACACCATATATTTT; CDR3: CASTPLEEGNTIYF
length: 11; V: TRBV6-9; D: .; size: .; J: TRBJ2-2; DNA: TGTGCCAGTCGAGGTACCGGGGAGCTGTTTTTT; CDR3: CASRGTGELFF
length: 14; V: TRBV6-1; D: TRBD1; size: .; J: TRBJ1-5; DNA: TGTGCCAGTAACCACAGGGGGCTCTGGCAGCCCCAGCATTTT; CDR3: CASNHRGLWQPQHF
length: 13; V: TRBV28; D: .; size: once; J: TRBJ2-7; DNA: TGTGCCAGCAGTTTACCTACAAGGTACGAGCAGTACTTC; CDR3: CASSLPTRYEQYF